The entry below describes one T cell receptor beta chain. Antigen specificity is unknown. V shed 0 bases and J shed 0 bases, with 8 bases lying between them. The germline gives CDR1 LNHDA, CDR2 SQIVND (reference sequence). The CDR3 runs 15 residues. The method was immunoSEQ multiplex PCR; TCRdb's version includes in-frame clones alone and lacks a portion of them. The data hold roughly 10,000 clones, with around 94% observed a single time. This sample is part of a study of T cells in tuberculosis. Overall study results and limits: Selection depended on which cryopreserved specimens were available.

Sequences were obtained from PBMCs. This receptor was obtained from an adult with tuberculosis. This rearrangement joins TRBV19 to TRBJ1-1; no definite D call. CDR3 protein: CASSIDRQVNTEAFF. CDR3 nucleotide sequence: TGTGCCAGTAGTATAGATCGGCAGGTGAACACTGAAGCTTTCTTT.